This T cell receptor (beta chain) comes out of a study of early T cells in non-severe SARS-CoV-2 infection. There are 17 residues in the CDR3. The V and J ends lost 0 bases and 0 bases respectively, with 10 bases between them. Germline lookup yields CDR1 SGHNT and CDR2 YYREEE (reference sequence). In TCRdb, the 5' RACE reads were re-called with MiXCR into one record per CDR3 protein. The data show 65,000 to 85,000 distinct CDR3 sequences, more than 10% seen once. This clonotype was picked up many times. This TCR was sampled from an adult who was a healthcare worker with PCR-confirmed SARS-CoV-2 infection or an uninfected control (not recorded which). The V and J genes are TRBV5-4 and TRBJ1-6; D is unresolved. The material sequenced was whole blood. CDR3: CASSLDPSRSYNSPLHF. The CDR3 region has the DNA TGTGCCAGCAGCTTGGATCCCAGTCGCTCCTATAATTCACCCCTCCACTTT.